This T cell receptor (beta chain) appears in the sequencing data of a study of T cell repertoires in cytomegalovirus infection. Looking at the study overall: Well-studied HLA-B-restricted CMV epitopes were used in the study alongside recently identified HLA-C-restricted ones. Matching HLA type and CMV infection were both indicated by public TCR beta signatures.

Findings and limits, study-wide: What dominated the ex vivo response were HLA-C-restricted CMV-specific TCR beta clonotypes. Summed frequency of shared TCR beta families picked out CMV carriers who also had the relevant HLA.

CDR1 is SGDLS, CDR2 YYNGEE, per germline. Trimming shortened V by 4 bases and J by 1 base, and 10 bases separated the two germline ends. The CDR3 totals 14 residues. Concerning this clonotype: Its target is not known.

TCRdb ran MiXCR on the reads and lists one entry per CDR3 protein. The sample shows 110,000 or so distinct CDR3 sequences, about 28% of them seen only once. This specimen was CD8+ T cells from cultured PBMCs, taken from culture after CMV antigen stimulation. V gene TRBV9 combines with J gene TRBJ2-3; D unresolved. The receptor was isolated from a human donor in good health (CMV status not recorded). Some clones in this sample may be carry-over from other donors' samples. The CDR3 protein is CASSSTSGTDTQYF. The CDR3 coding sequence is TGTGCCAGCAGCTCCACATCGGGCACAGATACGCAGTATTTT.